The sequence of this TCR beta chain was determined in a study of blood T cells in healthy people across ages. Study-wide results and caveats: CMV status of donors was not determined, possibly confounding expanded clonotype changes.

Through a sample-barcoded 5' primer and a J-beta primer mix, a second PCR was run for roughly 7 to 11 cycles. Each cDNA molecule, via a template-switch adaptor with 12 random nucleotides, was tagged. From the 5' RACE reads, TCRdb called clonotypes with MiXCR, one entry per CDR3 protein. The sample includes some 1.5 million distinct CDR3 sequences, 28% of them seen just once. This CDR3 contains 17 residues. In terms of origin and age, donors were healthy Caucasian individuals from Russia aged about 6 to 100. No fewer than 5.5 micrograms of total RNA were isolated from every sample. Worth noting for this clonotype: The antigen is not known.

Sequencing was done on a sample of blood. The sequence derives from a woman aged 25 to 45 in good health. The V and J genes are TRBV21-1 and TRBJ2-3; the D call in the table, TRBD1, was not verified against the DNA. TRBV21-1 is termed a pseudogene. CDR3 in amino acids: CASSTKGGHESTDTQYF. The CDR3 nucleotides are TGTGCCAGCAGCACCAAAGGGGGGCACGAGAGCACAGATACGCAGTATTTT.